This T cell receptor beta chain was obtained from a study of PD-1 blockade in classical Hodgkin lymphoma. General study points: Whereas CD4+ TCR diversity had risen significantly by C4D1, CD8+ TCR diversity had not.

The CDR3 totals 11 residues. CDR1 is MNHEY, CDR2 SVGAGI, per germline. V gave up 6 bases and J gave up 4 bases, with 6 bases separating them. Each of the patients experienced relapse following autologous stem cell transplantation, and their brentuximab vedotin exposure differed. Repertoires were generated with immunoSEQ multiplex PCR, while TCRdb's copy carries only in-frame clones and drops some. This sample carries over 35,000 clones, 87% of them seen once, and the ten largest clones take approximately 8.7%. A note on this clone: No antigen is known for it.

The rearrangement joins TRBV6-5 to TRBJ1-1, with unresolved D. Specimen: peripheral blood mononuclear cells (PBMCs), collected at baseline. The sequence was collected from a human donor with classical Hodgkin lymphoma. The CDR3 loop reads CASRLTTEAFF. CDR3 DNA: TGTGCCAGCAGGCTGACCACTGAAGCTTTCTTT.